This TCR beta chain comes out of a study of shared clonotypes between healthy human individuals. CDR1 and CDR2 (germline): SGHRS, YFSETQ. The CDR3 has 15 residues. V shed 4 bases and J 2 bases; nucleotides not matched to a gene: 5. Clones were read by immunoSEQ multiplex PCR, and TCRdb kept only the in-frame ones, dropping some. The sample consists of roughly 590,000 clones, 95% to 96% of them appearing once. Naivety among CD8 cells was defined by CD45RO negativity and positive CCR7 selection, thereby excluding terminally differentiated effector memory CD45RA+ cells. Turning to this clone: Its antigen remains unidentified.

Study-level findings and limits: Sequencing depth was expected to influence donor clonotype sharing.

Sequencing was performed on naive CD8+ T cells sorted from blood. The TCR sequence derives from a woman aged 30 to 39 in good health. The chain combines TRBV5-1 with TRBJ2-5; 10 bases are a match to TRBD1. The CDR3 spells CASSAPDRGQETQYF. The DNA of the CDR3 is TGCGCCAGCAGCGCCCCGGACAGGGGGCAAGAGACCCAGTACTTC.